This T cell receptor (beta chain) emerged from a study of shared clonotypes between healthy human individuals. Original handling: ImmunoSEQ junction-only sequences lacked quality scores, so their filtering differed. The data were produced by immunoSEQ multiplex PCR, yet TCRdb's version contains in-frame clones alone and is incomplete. Clonal size and the V and J genes are those of that table, whereas D and trimming came from the DNA. The repertoire holds more than 2,000,000 clones, over 85% seen once, with over 0.12% in the top ten. Donors comprised healthy HIV-negative adults lacking recent acute infections or vaccinations. From germline, CDR1 is MGHDK and CDR2 SYGVNS. The CDR3 has 13 amino acids. V gave up 7 bases and J gave up 2 bases, with 10 bases separating them.

V gene TRBV25-1 combines with J gene TRBJ2-3; D is uncertain. The receptor comes from a man between 18 and 29 years old in good health. The sample comprised naive CD4+ T cells sorted from blood. Subset noted: CD45RA+ positively selected. The CDR3 sequence: CASTRQATDTQYF. The CDR3 coding sequence is TGTGCCAGCACGCGGCAGGCCACAGATACGCAGTATTTT.